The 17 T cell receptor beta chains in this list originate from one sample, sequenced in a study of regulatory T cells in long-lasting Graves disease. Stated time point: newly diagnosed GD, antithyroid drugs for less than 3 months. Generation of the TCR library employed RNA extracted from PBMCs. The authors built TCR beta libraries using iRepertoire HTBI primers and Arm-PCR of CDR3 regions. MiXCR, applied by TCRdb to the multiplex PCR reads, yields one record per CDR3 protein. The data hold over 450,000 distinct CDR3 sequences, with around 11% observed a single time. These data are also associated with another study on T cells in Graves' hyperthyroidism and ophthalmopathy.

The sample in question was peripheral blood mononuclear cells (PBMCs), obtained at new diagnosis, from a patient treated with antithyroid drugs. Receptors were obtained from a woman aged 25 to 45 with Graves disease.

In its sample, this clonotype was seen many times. Here the CDR3 DNA reads TGTGCCAGCAGCTTAGGTATCGGGACAGGTCTACGCGAGCAGTACTTC. Its translation: CASSLGIGTGLREQYF. The chain carries TRBV7-2 and TRBJ2-7; 8 positions agree with TRBD1. Germline V gene data show CDR1 as SGHTA and CDR2 as FQGNSA. V was pared by 1 base and J by 6 bases, with 11 bases of the junction left unmatched. The CDR3 length is 16 residues.

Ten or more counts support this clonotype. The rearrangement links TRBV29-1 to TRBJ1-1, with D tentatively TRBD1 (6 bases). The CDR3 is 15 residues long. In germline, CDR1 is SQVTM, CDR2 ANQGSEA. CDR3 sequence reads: CITYPSYRVNTEAFF. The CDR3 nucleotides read TGCATCACCTACCCATCCTACAGGGTGAACACTGAAGCTTTCTTT.

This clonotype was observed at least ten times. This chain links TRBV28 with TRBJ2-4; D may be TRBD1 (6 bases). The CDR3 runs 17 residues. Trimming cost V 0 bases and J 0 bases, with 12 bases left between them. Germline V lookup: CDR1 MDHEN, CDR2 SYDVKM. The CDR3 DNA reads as TGTGCCAGCAGTTTATGGACAGGATCACTAGCCAAAAACATTCAGTACTTC. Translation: CASSLWTGSLAKNIQYF.

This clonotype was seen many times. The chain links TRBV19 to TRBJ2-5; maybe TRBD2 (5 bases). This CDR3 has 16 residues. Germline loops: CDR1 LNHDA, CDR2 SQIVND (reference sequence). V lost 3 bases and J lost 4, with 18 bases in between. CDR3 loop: CASSMAYLAGGETQYF. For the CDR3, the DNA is TGTGCCAGTAGTATGGCCTACCTCGCGGGCGGAGAGACCCAGTACTTC. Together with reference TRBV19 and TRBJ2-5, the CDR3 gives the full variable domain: DGGITQSPKYLFRKEGQNVTLSCEQNLNHDAMYWYRQDPGQGLRLIYYSQIVNDFQKGDIAEGYSVSREKKESFPLTVTSAQKNPTAFYLCASSMAYLAGGETQYFGPGTRLLVL.

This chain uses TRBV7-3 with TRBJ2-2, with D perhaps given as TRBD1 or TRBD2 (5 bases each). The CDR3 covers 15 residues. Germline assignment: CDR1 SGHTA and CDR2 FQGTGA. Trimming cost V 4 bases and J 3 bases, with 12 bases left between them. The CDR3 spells CASSSAGTYTGELFF. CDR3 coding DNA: TGTGCCAGCAGCTCGGCCGGGACCTACACCGGGGAGCTGTTTTTT.

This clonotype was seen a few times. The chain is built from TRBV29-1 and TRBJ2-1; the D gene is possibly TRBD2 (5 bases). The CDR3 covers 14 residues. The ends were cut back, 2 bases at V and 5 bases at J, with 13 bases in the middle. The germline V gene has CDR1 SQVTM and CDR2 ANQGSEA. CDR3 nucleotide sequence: TGCAGCGTTGAATTCTGGACTGCTCACAATGAGCAGTTCTTC. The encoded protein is CSVEFWTAHNEQFF.

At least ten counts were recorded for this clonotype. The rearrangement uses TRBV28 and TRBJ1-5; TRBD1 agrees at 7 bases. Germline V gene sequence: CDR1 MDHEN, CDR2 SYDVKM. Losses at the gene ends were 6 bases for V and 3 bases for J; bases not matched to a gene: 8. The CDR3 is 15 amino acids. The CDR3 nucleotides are TGTGCCAGCAGCCCCGGGGACAGACTCAATCAGCCCCAGCATTTT. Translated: CASSPGDRLNQPQHF. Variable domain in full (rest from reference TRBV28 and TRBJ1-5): DVKVTQSSRYLVKRTGEKVFLECVQDMDHENMFWYRQDPGLGLRLIYFSYDVKMKEKGDIPEGYSVSREKKERFSLILESASTNQTSMYLCASSPGDRLNQPQHFGDGTRLSIL.

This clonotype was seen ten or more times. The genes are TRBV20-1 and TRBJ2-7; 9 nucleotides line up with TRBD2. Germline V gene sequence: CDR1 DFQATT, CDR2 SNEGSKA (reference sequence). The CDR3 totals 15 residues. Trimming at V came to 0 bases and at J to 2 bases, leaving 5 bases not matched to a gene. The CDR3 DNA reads TGCAGTGCTAGAGAGCCTAGCGGGGCTACCTACGAGCAGTACTTC. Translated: CSAREPSGATYEQYF.

The CDR3 sequence is CSARALAGAANEQFF. CDR3 bases: TGCAGTGCTAGAGCACTAGCGGGAGCCGCCAATGAGCAGTTCTTC. The chain uses TRBV20-1 and TRBJ2-1, with 11 bases identical to TRBD2. The germline V gene has CDR1 DFQATT and CDR2 SNEGSKA (reference sequence). Losses at the gene ends were 1 base for V and 6 bases for J; bases not matched to a gene: 5. CDR3 length: 15 residues.

In nucleotides, the CDR3 is TGCGCCAGCTGTCGCGGCGAGGGCACTGAAGCTTTCTTT. It translates to CASCRGEGTEAFF. The chain combines TRBV5-1 with TRBJ1-1; D not resolved. This CDR3 has 13 amino acids. V gave up 7 bases and J gave up 4 bases, with 14 bases separating them. Germline-derived CDR1 and CDR2 are SGHRS and YFSETQ.

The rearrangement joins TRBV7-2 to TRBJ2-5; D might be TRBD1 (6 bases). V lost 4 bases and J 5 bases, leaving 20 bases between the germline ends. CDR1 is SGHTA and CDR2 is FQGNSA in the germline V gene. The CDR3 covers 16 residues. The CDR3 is CASSSRNRVGRETQYF. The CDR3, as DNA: TGTGCCAGCAGCTCTCGAAACAGGGTGGGGCGGGAGACCCAGTACTTC. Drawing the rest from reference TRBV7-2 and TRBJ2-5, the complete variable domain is GAGVSQSPSNKVTEKGKDVELRCDPISGHTALYWYRQSLGQGLEFLIYFQGNSAPDKSGLPSDRFSAERTGGSVSTLTIQRTQQEDSAVYLCASSSRNRVGRETQYFGPGTRLLVL.

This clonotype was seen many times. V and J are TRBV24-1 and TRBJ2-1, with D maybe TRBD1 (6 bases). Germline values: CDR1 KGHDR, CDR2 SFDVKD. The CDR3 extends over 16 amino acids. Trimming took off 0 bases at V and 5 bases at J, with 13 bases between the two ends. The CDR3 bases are TGTGCCACCAGTGATTTGAGGGGGACGTCCGACAATGAGCAGTTCTTC. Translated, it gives CATSDLRGTSDNEQFF.

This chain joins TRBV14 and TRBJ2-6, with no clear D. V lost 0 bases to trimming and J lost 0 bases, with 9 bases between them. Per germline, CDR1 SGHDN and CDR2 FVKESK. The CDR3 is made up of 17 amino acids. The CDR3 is CASSQDVWGSGANVLTF. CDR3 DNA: TGTGCCAGCAGCCAAGATGTTTGGGGCTCTGGGGCCAACGTCCTGACTTTC.

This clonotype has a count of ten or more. This CDR3 is CASSVGSPYEQYF. CDR3 coding DNA: TGTGCCAGCAGTGTCGGGAGCCCCTACGAGCAGTACTTC. The chain has TRBV2 and TRBJ2-7, with D maybe TRBD2 (6 bases). Trimming pared 4 bases from V and 2 bases from J, leaving 9 bases between. The germline V gene encodes CDR1 SNHLY and CDR2 FYNNEI. The CDR3 extends over 13 amino acids.

The CDR3 DNA sequence: TGTGCCAGCAGCTTAGCGGGGGCAGGTCGAATAGACTACGAGCAGTACTTC. This translates into CASSLAGAGRIDYEQYF. The chain uses TRBV7-9 and TRBJ2-7; maybe TRBD1 (6 bases). The V gene's germline CDR1 is SEHNR and CDR2 FQNEAQ (reference sequence). Trimming took off 0 bases at V and 3 bases at J, with 18 bases between the two ends. The CDR3 is 17 amino acids.

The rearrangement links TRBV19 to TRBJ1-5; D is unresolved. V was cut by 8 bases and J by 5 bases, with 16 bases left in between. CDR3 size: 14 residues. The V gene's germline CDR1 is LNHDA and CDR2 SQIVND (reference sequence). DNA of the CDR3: TGTGCCAGTGGTGGAGGGAGGGTAGATCAGCCCCAGCATTTT. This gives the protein CASGGGRVDQPQHF.

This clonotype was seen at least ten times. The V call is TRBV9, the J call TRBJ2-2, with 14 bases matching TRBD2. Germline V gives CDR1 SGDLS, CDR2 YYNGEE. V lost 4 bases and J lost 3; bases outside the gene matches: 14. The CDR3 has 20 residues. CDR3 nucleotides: TGTGCCAGCAGCCTCCGAATCGGACTAGCGGGAGGTTTCGACACCGGGGAGCTGTTTTTT. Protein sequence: CASSLRIGLAGGFDTGELFF. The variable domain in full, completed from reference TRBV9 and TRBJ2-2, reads DSGVTQTPKHLITATGQRVTLRCSPRSGDLSVYWYQQSLDQGLQFLIQYYNGEERAKGNILERFSAQQFPDLHSELNLSSLELGDSALYFCASSLRIGLAGGFDTGELFFGEGSRLTVL.